The sequence of this T cell receptor beta chain was determined in a study of T cell responses to AZD1222 COVID-19 vaccine. Overall study findings and caveats: Donors were mostly white British, more females; clonal diversity possibly underestimated. When two AZD1222 doses had been given, Spike-specific TCR breadth and depth rose.

Comments on this clone: Antigen unknown.

Profiling relied on immunoSEQ multiplex PCR, and the TCRdb table lists in-frame clones only, not all of them. Of about 140,000 clones listed, 93% were seen once; the top ten hold 5% to 5.5%. Per germline, CDR1 SEHNR and CDR2 FQNEAQ (reference sequence). V lost 5 bases and J lost 3; bases outside the gene matches: 5. CDR3 size: 15 residues. Here the sequenced sample was peripheral blood, taken on day 0 of AZD1222 vaccination. The clonotype comes from an adult in good health. This chain links TRBV7-9 with TRBJ1-3, with 9 bases lining up with TRBD1. This chain's CDR3 is CASSPGQGYGNTIYF. Written as DNA, the CDR3 is TGTGCCAGCAGCCCAGGACAGGGGTATGGAAACACCATATATTTT. Full variable domain (outside the CDR3, taken from reference TRBV7-9 and TRBJ1-3): DTGVSQNPRHKITKRGQNVTFRCDPISEHNRLYWYRQTLGQGPEFLTYFQNEAQLEKSRLLSDRFSAERPKGSFSTLEIQRTEQGDSAMYLCASSPGQGYGNTIYFGEGSWLTVV.